One and the same sample provided the 20 T cell receptor beta chains below, sequenced in a study of technical replicates of blood from four donors. The method was immunoSEQ multiplex PCR; TCRdb's version includes in-frame clones alone and lacks a portion of them. In the table there are about 70,000 clones, about 94% of which are singletons. Sequencing was performed on T cells isolated from PBMCs. These receptors all stem from a human donor in good health.

The count of this clone is one. The chain has TRBV4-3 and TRBJ2-1; TRBD1 might be the D (6 bases). The V and J ends lost 4 bases and 4 bases respectively, with 11 bases between them. This CDR3 is built from 14 residues. CDR1 and CDR2 from the germline V gene are LGHNA and YSLEER. The CDR3 nucleotides are TGCGCCAGCAGCCGACAGGACACTTACAATGAGCAGTTCTTC. Its translation: CASSRQDTYNEQFF.

The V and J genes are TRBV7-9 and TRBJ2-6; D possibly corresponds to TRBD2 (5 bases). V shed 4 bases and J shed 0 bases, with 13 bases lying between them. The length of the CDR3 is 17 residues. CDR1 and CDR2 from the germline V gene are SEHNR and FQNEAQ (reference sequence). The CDR3 DNA follows: TGTGCCAGCAGCTCCCTTCTAACTAGCTCTGGGGCCAACGTCCTGACTTTC. Translation gives CASSSLLTSSGANVLTF.

The chain has TRBV6-1 and TRBJ1-1; D gene unclear. Germline V gene sequence: CDR1 MNHNS, CDR2 SASEGT. The CDR3 totals 13 residues. V was cut by 4 bases and J by 2 bases, with 8 bases left in between. The CDR3 region has the DNA TGTGCCAGCAGTGTAAGAGTCAACACTGAAGCTTTCTTT. It is translated as CASSVRVNTEAFF.

This clone was observed a single time. The chain couples TRBV11-2 to TRBJ2-7, with D tentatively TRBD1 (7 bases). Trimming pared 2 bases from V and 3 bases from J, leaving 14 bases between. The germline V gene encodes CDR1 SGHAT and CDR2 FQNNGV. CDR3 length equals 15 residues. The CDR3, as DNA: TGTGCCAGCAGCTTATCTTCTCAGGGGGGCTACGAGCAGTACTTC. Translated: CASSLSSQGGYEQYF.

The chain employs TRBV11-2 and TRBJ1-4; 8 bases map to TRBD1. V lost 3 bases to trimming and J lost 2 bases; unmatched junction nucleotides: 2. Germline values: CDR1 SGHAT, CDR2 FQNNGV. The CDR3 loop spans 15 amino acids. CDR3 region: CASSFDRGTNEKLFF. The DNA for the CDR3 is TGTGCCAGCAGCTTCGACAGGGGTACTAATGAAAAACTGTTTTTT.

The chain joins TRBV10-2 to TRBJ1-2; the match to TRBD1 covers 7 bases. With V trimmed by 0 bases and J by 7 bases, 5 bases remained unmatched. CDR1 WSHSY and CDR2 SAAADI come from the germline V gene. The CDR3 contains 14 residues. The CDR3 nucleotides are TGCGCCAGCAGTGAGTCGCCGAACAGGGGTGGCTACACCTTC. It translates to CASSESPNRGGYTF.

The chain links TRBV4-1 to TRBJ2-2; D perhaps matches TRBD2 (5 bases). The V gene's germline CDR1 is MGHRA and CDR2 YSYEKL. The V and J ends lost 4 bases and 4 bases respectively, with 13 bases between them. CDR3 length: 15 amino acids. The CDR3 loop reads CASSPPAEVTGELFF. CDR3 coding DNA: TGCGCCAGCAGCCCTCCAGCGGAGGTCACCGGGGAGCTGTTTTTT.

The chain is built from TRBV6-6 and TRBJ2-1, with no clear D. The CDR3 length is 13 residues. Trimming left V 4 bases short and J 5 bases short, with 9 bases between. The germline gives CDR1 MNHNY, CDR2 SVGAGI (reference sequence). Here the CDR3 DNA reads TGTGCCAGCAGTTTGAGAACCAACAATGAGCAGTTCTTC. This codes for CASSLRTNNEQFF.

A few counts support this clone. The chain links TRBV28 to TRBJ2-7, with a possible D match to TRBD2 (6 bases). This CDR3 is built from 14 residues. V lost 3 bases, J lost 4 bases, and 13 bases lay in between. Germline V gene sequence: CDR1 MDHEN, CDR2 SYDVKM. DNA for the CDR3: TGTGCCAGCAGTTTTCCCGAGGACTATTACGAGCAGTACTTC. Translating it yields CASSFPEDYYEQYF.

The rearrangement joins TRBV9 to TRBJ2-7, with 9 bases lining up with TRBD2. The germline V gene encodes CDR1 SGDLS and CDR2 YYNGEE. After removal of 2 bases from V and 4 bases from J, the junction contained 7 bases not matched to a gene. CDR3 size: 15 residues. The CDR3 coding sequence is TGTGCCAGCAGCGTCGGGGGCGGGAGGGTATACGAGCAGTACTTC. Residues: CASSVGGGRVYEQYF.

This CDR3 reads CASSEGDSIDNYGYTF. The CDR3 DNA sequence: TGTGCCAGCAGTGAAGGAGACTCGATAGATAACTATGGCTACACCTTC. V gene TRBV6-1 combines with J gene TRBJ1-2; D is uncertain. Germline V gene lookup returns CDR1 MNHNS and CDR2 SASEGT. The CDR3 totals 16 residues. Trimming shortened V by 1 base and J by 1 base, and 13 bases separated the two germline ends.

V is TRBV27 and J is TRBJ2-1; a possible D gene is TRBD2 (5 bases). The CDR3 runs 13 residues. Germline V gene lookup returns CDR1 MNHEY and CDR2 SMNVEV (reference sequence). The V end was cut by 3 bases, the J end by 5 bases, with 8 bases between. This CDR3 reads CASSFPSHNEQFF. CDR3 coding DNA: TGTGCCAGCAGTTTCCCTAGCCACAATGAGCAGTTCTTC.

The chain has TRBV5-1 and TRBJ2-2, with D unclear. This CDR3 contains 15 residues. Trimming shortened V by 1 base and J by 5 bases, and 12 bases separated the two germline ends. CDR1 is SGHRS and CDR2 is YFSETQ in the germline V gene. Here the CDR3 DNA reads TGCGCCAGCAGCTTGTCTACGTCAAAGACCGGGGAGCTGTTTTTT. This codes for CASSLSTSKTGELFF.

The gene calls are TRBV2 and TRBJ2-5; possibly TRBD2 for D (5 bases). The CDR3 loop spans 11 amino acids. Germline CDR1 is SNHLY and CDR2 is FYNNEI. Trimming removed 8 bases at V and 4 bases at J, with 8 bases between. The CDR3 DNA reads TGTGCCAGCCGGGGTCGAGAGACCCAGTACTTC. Protein product: CASRGRETQYF. The full variable domain, in which reference TRBV2 and TRBJ2-5 provide the parts outside the CDR3, is EPEVTQTPSHQVTQMGQEVILRCVPISNHLYFYWYRQILGQKVEFLVSFYNNEISEKSEIFDDQFSVERPDGSNFTLKIRSTKLEDSAMYFCASRGRETQYFGPGTRLLVL.

This chain uses TRBV4-1 with TRBJ2-5, with TRBD2 matching over 10 bases. CDR1 MGHRA and CDR2 YSYEKL come from the germline V gene. CDR3 size: 22 residues. V was clipped by 5 bases and J by 6 bases; unmatched bases: 30. The chain's CDR3 is CASSISMGGVSSGRGIVKTQYF. The CDR3, as DNA: TGCGCCAGCAGCATCTCTATGGGCGGAGTTTCTAGCGGGAGAGGTATTGTGAAGACCCAGTACTTC.

CDR3 region: CAIRTDRSYEAFF. The CDR3 DNA follows: TGTGCCATCAGAACGGACAGGAGCTATGAAGCTTTCTTT. The chain is built from TRBV10-3 and TRBJ1-1; 7 bases align to TRBD1. Germline assignment: CDR1 ENHRY and CDR2 SYGVKD. The V and J ends lost 6 bases and 7 bases, in that order; junction bases with no gene match: 8. CDR3 length: 13 residues.

The chain uses TRBV7-2 and TRBJ1-1; a possible D gene is TRBD1 (6 bases). Trimming cost V 5 bases and J 4 bases, with 14 bases left between them. Germline V lookup: CDR1 SGHTA, CDR2 FQGNSA. This CDR3 comprises 14 residues. CDR3 DNA: TGTGCCAGCAGCCCCCGGGGGGGCCTCACTGAAGCTTTCTTT. Translated: CASSPRGGLTEAFF.

J is TRBJ1-1 and V is TRBV7-8; TRBD1 agrees at 8 bases. V was clipped by 4 bases and J by 4 bases; unmatched bases: 11. The germline V gene has CDR1 SGHVS and CDR2 FQNEAQ. The CDR3 sequence is 16 residues long. The CDR3 DNA sequence: TGTGCCAGCAGCTCGCAAGGGACAGGCTTCTCCACTGAAGCTTTCTTT. Residues: CASSSQGTGFSTEAFF.

The chain couples TRBV15 to TRBJ1-1; the D is unclear. Trimming left V 4 bases short and J 8 bases short, with 17 bases between. The CDR3 extends over 14 amino acids. Germline V gene lookup returns CDR1 LNHNV and CDR2 YYDKDF (reference sequence). The CDR3 nucleotides are TGTGCCACCAGCACAACTTCCAGGAGAGGGGAAGCTTTCTTT. Translation: CATSTTSRRGEAFF.

This chain uses TRBV5-1 with TRBJ2-3, with TRBD2 matching over 14 bases. With 4 bases clipped from V and 3 bases from J, the junction kept 10 bases outside the gene matches. The V gene's germline CDR1 is SGHRS and CDR2 YFSETQ. The CDR3 length is 18 residues. CDR3 sequence reads: CASSTSGTSGSFTDTQYF. The CDR3 DNA is TGCGCCAGCAGCACGTCCGGGACTAGCGGGAGTTTTACAGATACGCAGTATTTT.